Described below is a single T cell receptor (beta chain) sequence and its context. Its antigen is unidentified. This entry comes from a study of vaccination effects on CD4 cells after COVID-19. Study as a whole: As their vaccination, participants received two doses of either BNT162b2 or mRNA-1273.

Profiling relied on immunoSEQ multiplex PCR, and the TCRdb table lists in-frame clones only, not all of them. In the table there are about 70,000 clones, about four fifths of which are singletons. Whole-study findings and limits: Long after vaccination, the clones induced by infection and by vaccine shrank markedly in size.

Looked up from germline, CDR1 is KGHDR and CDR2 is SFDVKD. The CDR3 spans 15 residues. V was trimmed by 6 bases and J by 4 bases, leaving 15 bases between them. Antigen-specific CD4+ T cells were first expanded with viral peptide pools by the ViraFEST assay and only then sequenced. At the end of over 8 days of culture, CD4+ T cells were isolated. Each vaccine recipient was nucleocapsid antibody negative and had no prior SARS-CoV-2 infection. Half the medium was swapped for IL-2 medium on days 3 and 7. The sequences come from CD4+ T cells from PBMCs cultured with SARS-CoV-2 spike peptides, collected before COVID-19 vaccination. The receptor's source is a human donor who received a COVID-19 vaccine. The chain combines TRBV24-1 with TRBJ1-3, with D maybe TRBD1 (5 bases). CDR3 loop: CATSKGLGLGNTIYF. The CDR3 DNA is TGTGCCACCAGTAAGGGGCTCGGACTCGGAAACACCATATATTTT.